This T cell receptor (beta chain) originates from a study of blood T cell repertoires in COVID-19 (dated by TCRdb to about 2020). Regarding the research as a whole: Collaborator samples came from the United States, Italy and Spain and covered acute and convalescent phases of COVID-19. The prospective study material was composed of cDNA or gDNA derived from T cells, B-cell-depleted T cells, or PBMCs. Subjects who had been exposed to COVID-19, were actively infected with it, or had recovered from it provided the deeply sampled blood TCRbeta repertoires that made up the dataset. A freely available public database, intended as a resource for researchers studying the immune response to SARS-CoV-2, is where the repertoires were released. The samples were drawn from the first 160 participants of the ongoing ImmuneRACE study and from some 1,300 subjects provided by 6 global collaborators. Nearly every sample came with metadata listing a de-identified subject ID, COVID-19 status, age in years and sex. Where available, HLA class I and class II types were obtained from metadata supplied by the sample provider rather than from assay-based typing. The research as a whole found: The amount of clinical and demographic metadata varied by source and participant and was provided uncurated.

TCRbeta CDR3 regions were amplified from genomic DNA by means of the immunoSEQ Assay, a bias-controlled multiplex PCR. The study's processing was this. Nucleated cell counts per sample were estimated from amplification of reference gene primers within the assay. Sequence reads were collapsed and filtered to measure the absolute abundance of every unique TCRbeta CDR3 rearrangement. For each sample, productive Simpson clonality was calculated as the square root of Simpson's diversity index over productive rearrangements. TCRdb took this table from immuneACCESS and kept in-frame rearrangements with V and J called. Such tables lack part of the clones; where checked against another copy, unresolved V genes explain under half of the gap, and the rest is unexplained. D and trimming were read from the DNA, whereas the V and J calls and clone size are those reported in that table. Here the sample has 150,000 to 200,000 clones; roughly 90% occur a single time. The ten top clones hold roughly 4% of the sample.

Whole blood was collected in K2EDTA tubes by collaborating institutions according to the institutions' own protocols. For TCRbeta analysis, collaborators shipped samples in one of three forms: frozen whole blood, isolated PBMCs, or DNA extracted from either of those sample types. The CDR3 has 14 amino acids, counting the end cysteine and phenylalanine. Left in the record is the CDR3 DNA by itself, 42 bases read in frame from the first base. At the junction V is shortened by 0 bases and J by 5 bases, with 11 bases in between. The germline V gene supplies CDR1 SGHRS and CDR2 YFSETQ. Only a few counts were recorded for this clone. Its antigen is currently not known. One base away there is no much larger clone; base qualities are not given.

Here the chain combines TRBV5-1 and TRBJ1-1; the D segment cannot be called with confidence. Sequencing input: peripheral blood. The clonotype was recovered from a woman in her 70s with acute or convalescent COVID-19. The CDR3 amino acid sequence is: CASSLEGVGTEAFF. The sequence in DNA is TGCGCCAGCAGCTTGGAGGGAGTGGGAACTGAAGCTTTCTTT.